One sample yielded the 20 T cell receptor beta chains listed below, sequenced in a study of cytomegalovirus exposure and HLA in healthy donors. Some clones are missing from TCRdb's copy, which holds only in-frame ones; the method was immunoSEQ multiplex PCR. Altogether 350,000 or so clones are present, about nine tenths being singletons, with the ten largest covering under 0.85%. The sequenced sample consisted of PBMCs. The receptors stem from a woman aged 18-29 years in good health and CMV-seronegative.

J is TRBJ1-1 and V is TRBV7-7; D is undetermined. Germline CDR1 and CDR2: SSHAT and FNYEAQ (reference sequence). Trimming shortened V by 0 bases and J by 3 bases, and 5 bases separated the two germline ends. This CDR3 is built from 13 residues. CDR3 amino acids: CASSLAQDTEAFF. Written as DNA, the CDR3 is TGTGCCAGCAGCTTAGCCCAGGACACTGAAGCTTTCTTT.

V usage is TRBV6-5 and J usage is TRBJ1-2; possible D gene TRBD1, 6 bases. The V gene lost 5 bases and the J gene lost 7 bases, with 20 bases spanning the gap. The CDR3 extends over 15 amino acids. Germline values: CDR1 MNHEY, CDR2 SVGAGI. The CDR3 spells CASSVTTGRVSGYTF. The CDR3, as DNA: TGTGCCAGCAGTGTCACCACAGGGCGCGTCTCTGGCTACACCTTC.

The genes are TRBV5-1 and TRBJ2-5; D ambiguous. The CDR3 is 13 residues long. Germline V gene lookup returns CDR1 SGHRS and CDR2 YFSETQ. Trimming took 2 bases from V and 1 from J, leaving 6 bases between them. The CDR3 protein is CASSFNFQETQYF. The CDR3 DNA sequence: TGCGCCAGCAGCTTCAATTTCCAAGAGACCCAGTACTTC.

The CDR3 spells CATSRGGDRAQEAFF. CDR3 sequence (DNA): TGTGCCACCAGCAGAGGGGGGGACAGGGCACAAGAAGCTTTCTTT. The chain joins TRBV15 to TRBJ1-1; 9 bases fit TRBD1. Germline V gives CDR1 LNHNV, CDR2 YYDKDF (reference sequence). This CDR3 region has 15 residues. Trimming at V came to 1 base and at J to 8 bases, leaving 8 bases not matched to a gene.

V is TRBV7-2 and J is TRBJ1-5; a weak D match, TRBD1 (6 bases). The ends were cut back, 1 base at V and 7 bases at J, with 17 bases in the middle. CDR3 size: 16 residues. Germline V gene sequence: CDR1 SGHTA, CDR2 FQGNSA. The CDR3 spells CASSLVVTGGWQPQHF. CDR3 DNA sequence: TGTGCCAGCAGCTTAGTGGTTACGGGGGGCTGGCAGCCCCAGCATTTT. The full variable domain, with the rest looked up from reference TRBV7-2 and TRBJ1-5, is GAGVSQSPSNKVTEKGKDVELRCDPISGHTALYWYRQSLGQGLEFLIYFQGNSAPDKSGLPSDRFSAERTGGSVSTLTIQRTQQEDSAVYLCASSLVVTGGWQPQHFGDGTRLSIL.

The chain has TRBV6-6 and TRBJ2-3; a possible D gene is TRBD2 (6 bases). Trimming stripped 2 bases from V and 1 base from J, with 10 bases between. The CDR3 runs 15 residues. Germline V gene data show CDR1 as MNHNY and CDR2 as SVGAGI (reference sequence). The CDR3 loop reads CASSYMREGTDTQYF. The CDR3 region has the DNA TGTGCCAGCAGTTACATGCGGGAAGGCACAGATACGCAGTATTTT.

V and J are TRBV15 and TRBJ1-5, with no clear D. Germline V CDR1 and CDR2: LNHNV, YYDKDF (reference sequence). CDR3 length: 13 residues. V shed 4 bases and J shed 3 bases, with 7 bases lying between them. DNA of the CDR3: TGTGCCACCAGCATCGGGTACAATCAGCCCCAGCATTTT. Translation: CATSIGYNQPQHF. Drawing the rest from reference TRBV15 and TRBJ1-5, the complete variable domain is DAMVIQNPRYQVTQFGKPVTLSCSQTLNHNVMYWYQQKSSQAPKLLFHYYDKDFNNEADTPDNFQSRRPNTSFCFLDIRSPGLGDTAMYLCATSIGYNQPQHFGDGTRLSIL.

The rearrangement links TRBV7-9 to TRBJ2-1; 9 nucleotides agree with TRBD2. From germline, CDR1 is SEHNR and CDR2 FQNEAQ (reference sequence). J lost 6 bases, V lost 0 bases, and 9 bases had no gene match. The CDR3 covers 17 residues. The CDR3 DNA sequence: TGTGCCAGCAGCTTAGCGACCGGACTAGCGAACTCCAATGAGCAGTTCTTC. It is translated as CASSLATGLANSNEQFF.

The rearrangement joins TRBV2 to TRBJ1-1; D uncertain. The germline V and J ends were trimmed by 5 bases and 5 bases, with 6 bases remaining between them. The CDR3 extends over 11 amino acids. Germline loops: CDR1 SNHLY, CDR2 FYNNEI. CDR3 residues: CASSYSTEAFF. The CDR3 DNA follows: TGTGCCAGCAGTTATTCGACTGAAGCTTTCTTT. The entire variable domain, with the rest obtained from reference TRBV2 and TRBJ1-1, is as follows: EPEVTQTPSHQVTQMGQEVILRCVPISNHLYFYWYRQILGQKVEFLVSFYNNEISEKSEIFDDQFSVERPDGSNFTLKIRSTKLEDSAMYFCASSYSTEAFFGQGTRLTVV.

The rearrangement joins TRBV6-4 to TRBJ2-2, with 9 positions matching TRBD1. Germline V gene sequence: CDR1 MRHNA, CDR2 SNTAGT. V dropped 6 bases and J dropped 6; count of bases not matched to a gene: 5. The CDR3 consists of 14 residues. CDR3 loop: CASRTGGLSGELFF. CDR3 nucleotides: TGTGCCAGCAGGACAGGGGGTCTGTCCGGGGAGCTGTTTTTT.

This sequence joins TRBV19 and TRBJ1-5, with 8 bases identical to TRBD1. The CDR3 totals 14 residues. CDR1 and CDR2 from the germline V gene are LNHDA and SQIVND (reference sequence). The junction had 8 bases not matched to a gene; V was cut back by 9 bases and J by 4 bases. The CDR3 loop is CASNTQGGNQPQHF. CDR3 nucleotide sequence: TGTGCCAGCAACACACAGGGGGGGAATCAGCCCCAGCATTTT.

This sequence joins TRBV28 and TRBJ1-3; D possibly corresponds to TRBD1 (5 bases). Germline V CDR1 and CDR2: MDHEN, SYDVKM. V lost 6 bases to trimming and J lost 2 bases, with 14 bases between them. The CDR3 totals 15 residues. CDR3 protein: CASSSGWLTGNTIYF. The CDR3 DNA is TGTGCCAGCAGCTCAGGGTGGCTGACTGGAAACACCATATATTTT.

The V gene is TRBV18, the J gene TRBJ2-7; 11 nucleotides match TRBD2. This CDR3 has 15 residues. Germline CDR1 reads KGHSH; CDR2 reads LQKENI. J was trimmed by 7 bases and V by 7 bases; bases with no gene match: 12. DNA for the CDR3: TGTGCCAGCTTATTAGCGGGAGGGCCCACCGGGGAGCAGTACTTC. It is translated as CASLLAGGPTGEQYF.

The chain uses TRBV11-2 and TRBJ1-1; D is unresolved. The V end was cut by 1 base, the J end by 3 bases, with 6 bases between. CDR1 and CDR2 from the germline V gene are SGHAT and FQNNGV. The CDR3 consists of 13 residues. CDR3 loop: CASSLVPDTEAFF. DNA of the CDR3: TGTGCCAGCAGCTTAGTCCCAGACACTGAAGCTTTCTTT.

CDR3: CASSYRGQRTEAFF. CDR3 DNA: TGTGCCAGCAGTTACAGGGGGCAGAGAACTGAAGCTTTCTTT. The chain carries TRBV6-5 and TRBJ1-1; 7 bases are shared with TRBD1. After removal of 2 bases from V and 5 bases from J, the junction contained 5 bases not matched to a gene. CDR3 length equals 14 residues. Per the germline V gene, CDR1 is MNHEY and CDR2 is SVGAGI.

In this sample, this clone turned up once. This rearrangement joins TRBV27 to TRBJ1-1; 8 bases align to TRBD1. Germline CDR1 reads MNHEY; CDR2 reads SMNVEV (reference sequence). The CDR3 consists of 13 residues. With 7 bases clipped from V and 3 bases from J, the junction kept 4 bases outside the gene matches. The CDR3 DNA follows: TGTGCCAGCACAAAGACAGGGGACACTGAAGCTTTCTTT. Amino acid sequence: CASTKTGDTEAFF.

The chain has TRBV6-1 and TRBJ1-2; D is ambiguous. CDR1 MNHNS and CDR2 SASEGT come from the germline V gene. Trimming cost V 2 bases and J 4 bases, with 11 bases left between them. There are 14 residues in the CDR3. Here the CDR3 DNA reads TGTGCCAGCAGTGAATTCGGTCGCGGCTATGGCTACACCTTC. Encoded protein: CASSEFGRGYGYTF.

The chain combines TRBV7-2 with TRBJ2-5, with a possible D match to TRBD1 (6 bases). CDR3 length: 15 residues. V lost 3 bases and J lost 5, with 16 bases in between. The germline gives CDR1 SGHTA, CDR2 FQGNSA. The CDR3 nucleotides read TGTGCCAGCAGCTTGGGGGCCCGGGACACGGAGACCCAGTACTTC. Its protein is CASSLGARDTETQYF.

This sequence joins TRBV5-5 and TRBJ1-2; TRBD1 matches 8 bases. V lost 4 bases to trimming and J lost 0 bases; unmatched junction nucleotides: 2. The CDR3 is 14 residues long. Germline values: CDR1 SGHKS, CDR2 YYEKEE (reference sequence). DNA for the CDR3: TGTGCCAGCAGCCCGGGACAGGCTAACTATGGCTACACCTTC. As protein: CASSPGQANYGYTF.

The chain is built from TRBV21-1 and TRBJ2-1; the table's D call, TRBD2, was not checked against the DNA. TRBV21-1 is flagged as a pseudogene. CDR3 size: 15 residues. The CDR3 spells CASSKRSQPYNEQFF. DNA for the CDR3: TGTGCCAGCAGCAAAAGGAGCCAGCCTTACAATGAGCAGTTCTTC.